This T cell receptor (beta chain) was captured in a study of shared clonotypes between healthy human individuals. The CDR3 is 14 amino acids. With 4 bases removed from V and 4 bases from J, the gap between germline ends came to 11 bases. The germline gives CDR1 SGHVS, CDR2 FQNEAQ. Assay: immunoSEQ multiplex PCR; the TCRdb copy retains only in-frame clones and omits some. Seen here are more than 1 million clones, 75% to 80% observed once, and the top ten hold 0.4% to 0.55%. This sequence originates from a young man in good health. Some clones in this sample may be carry-over from other donors' samples. The sequencing input was memory CD4+ T cells from PBMCs. Sample subset: CD45RA-negative fraction. The genes are TRBV7-8 and TRBJ1-5; unclear D gene. The CDR3 spells CASSSGWVNQPQHF. For the CDR3, the DNA is TGTGCCAGCAGCTCCGGGTGGGTGAATCAGCCCCAGCATTTT. Full variable domain (remainder filled in from reference TRBV7-8 and TRBJ1-5): GAGVSQSPRYKVAKRGQDVALRCDPISGHVSLFWYQQALGQGPEFLTYFQNEAQLDKSGLPSDRFFAERPEGSVSTLKIQRTQQEDSAVYLCASSSGWVNQPQHFGDGTRLSIL.